This T cell receptor (beta chain) derives from a study of T cell changes during pregnancy in multiple sclerosis. TCRdb keeps only in-frame clones here, not all; method: immunoSEQ multiplex PCR. Here the sample spans tens of thousands of clones, about 85% being singletons. Per germline, CDR1 MGHDK and CDR2 SYGVNS. The germline V and J ends were trimmed by 5 bases and 8 bases, with 10 bases remaining between them. The CDR3 loop spans 12 amino acids. The V and J genes are TRBV25-1 and TRBJ2-1; D ambiguous. This sequence originates from a female donor with multiple sclerosis, enrolled in a pregnancy study. The material sequenced was peripheral blood, taken before pregnancy. The CDR3 protein is CASSLALDEQFF. CDR3 DNA sequence: TGTGCCAGCAGTTTAGCTCTCGATGAGCAGTTCTTC. Together with reference TRBV25-1 and TRBJ2-1, the CDR3 gives the full variable domain: EADIYQTPRYLVIGTGKKITLECSQTMGHDKMYWYQQDPGMELHLIHYSYGVNSTEKGDLSSESTVSRIRTEHFPLTLESARPSHTSQYLCASSLALDEQFFGPGTRLTVL.